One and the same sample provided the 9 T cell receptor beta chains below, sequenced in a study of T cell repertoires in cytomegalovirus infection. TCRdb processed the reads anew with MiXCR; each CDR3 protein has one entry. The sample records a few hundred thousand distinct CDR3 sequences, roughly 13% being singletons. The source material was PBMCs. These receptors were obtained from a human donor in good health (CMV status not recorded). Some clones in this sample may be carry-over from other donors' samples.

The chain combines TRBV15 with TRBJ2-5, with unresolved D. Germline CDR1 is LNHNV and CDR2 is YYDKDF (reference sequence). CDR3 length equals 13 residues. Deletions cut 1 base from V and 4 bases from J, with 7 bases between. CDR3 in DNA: TGTGCCACCAGCAGAGGGATTGCAGAGACCCAGTACTTC. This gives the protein CATSRGIAETQYF. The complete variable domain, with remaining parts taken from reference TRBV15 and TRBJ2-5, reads DAMVIQNPRYQVTQFGKPVTLSCSQTLNHNVMYWYQQKSSQAPKLLFHYYDKDFNNEADTPDNFQSRRPNTSFCFLDIRSPGLGDTAMYLCATSRGIAETQYFGPGTRLLVL.

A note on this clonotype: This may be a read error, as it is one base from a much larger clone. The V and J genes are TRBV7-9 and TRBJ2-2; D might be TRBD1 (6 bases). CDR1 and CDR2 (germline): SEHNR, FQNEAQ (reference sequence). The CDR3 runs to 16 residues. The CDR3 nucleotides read TGTGCCAGCAGCTTCTTGGACAGCCGGAACACCGGGGAGCTGTGTTTT. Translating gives CASSFLDSRNTGELCF.

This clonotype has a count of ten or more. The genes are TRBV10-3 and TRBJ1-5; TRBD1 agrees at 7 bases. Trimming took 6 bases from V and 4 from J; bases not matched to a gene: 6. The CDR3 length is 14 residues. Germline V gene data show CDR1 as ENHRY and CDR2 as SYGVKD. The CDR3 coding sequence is TGTGCCATCAGCGCGACAGGGAAAAATCAGCCCCAGCATTTT. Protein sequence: CAISATGKNQPQHF.

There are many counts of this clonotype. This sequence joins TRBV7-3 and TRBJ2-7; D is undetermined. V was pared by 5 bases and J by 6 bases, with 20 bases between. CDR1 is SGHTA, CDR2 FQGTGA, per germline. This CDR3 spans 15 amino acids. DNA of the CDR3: TGTGCCAGCAGCCCCGGCCCGATAGCCTCCGGCGAGCAGTACTTC. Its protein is CASSPGPIASGEQYF. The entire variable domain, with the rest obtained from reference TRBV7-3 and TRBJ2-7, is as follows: GAGVSQTPSNKVTEKGKYVELRCDPISGHTALYWYRQSLGQGPEFLIYFQGTGAADDSGLPNDRFFAVRPEGSVSTLKIQRTERGDSAVYLCASSPGPIASGEQYFGPGTRLTVT.

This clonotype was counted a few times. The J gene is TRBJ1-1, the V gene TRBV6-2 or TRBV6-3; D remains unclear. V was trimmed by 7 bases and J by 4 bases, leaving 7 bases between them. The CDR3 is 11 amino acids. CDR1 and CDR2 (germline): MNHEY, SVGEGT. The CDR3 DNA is TGTGCCAGCATGGTGGGCACTGAAGCTTTCTTT. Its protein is CASMVGTEAFF.

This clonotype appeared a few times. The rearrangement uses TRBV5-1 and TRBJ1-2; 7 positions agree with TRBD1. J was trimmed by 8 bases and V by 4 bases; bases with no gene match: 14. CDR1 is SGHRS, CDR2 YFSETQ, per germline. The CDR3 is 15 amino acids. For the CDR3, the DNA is TGCGCCAGCAGCACCAGCCCAGACAGGGCTGGCGGCTACACCTTC. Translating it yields CASSTSPDRAGGYTF.

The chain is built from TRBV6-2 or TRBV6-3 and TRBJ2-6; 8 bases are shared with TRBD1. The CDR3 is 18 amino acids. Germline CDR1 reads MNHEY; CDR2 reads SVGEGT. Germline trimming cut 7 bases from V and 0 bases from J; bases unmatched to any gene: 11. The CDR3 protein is CASTEDRAPTSGANVLTF. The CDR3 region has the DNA TGTGCCAGCACTGAGGACAGGGCGCCTACCTCTGGGGCCAACGTCCTGACTTTC.

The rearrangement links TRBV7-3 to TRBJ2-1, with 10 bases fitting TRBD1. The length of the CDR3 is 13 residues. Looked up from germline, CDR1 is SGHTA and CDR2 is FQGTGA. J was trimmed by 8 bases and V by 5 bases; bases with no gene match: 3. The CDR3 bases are TGTGCCAGCAGCCCGGGGACAGGGGATGAGCAGTTCTTC. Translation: CASSPGTGDEQFF.

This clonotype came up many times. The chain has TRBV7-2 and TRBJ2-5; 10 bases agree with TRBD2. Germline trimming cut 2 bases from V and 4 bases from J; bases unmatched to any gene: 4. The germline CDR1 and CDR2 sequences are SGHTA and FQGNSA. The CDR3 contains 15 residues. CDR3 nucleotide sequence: TGTGCCAGCAGCTTACTAGCGGGAGTTCCAGAGACCCAGTACTTC. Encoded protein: CASSLLAGVPETQYF.